A single sample gave rise to the 24 T cell receptor beta chains below, sequenced in a study of early T cells in non-severe SARS-CoV-2 infection. Using its own MiXCR run on the 5' RACE reads, TCRdb lists one record per CDR3 protein. The data contain 25,000 to 35,000 distinct CDR3 sequences, about 3.9% of them singletons. Source material: whole blood. Receptor source: an adult who was a healthcare worker with PCR-confirmed SARS-CoV-2 infection or an uninfected control (not recorded which).

This clonotype was observed many times. This chain connects TRBV7-2 to TRBJ2-1, with 12 bases aligning to TRBD2. This CDR3 region has 14 residues. Germline lookup yields CDR1 SGHTA and CDR2 FQGNSA. V shed 5 bases and J 12 bases; nucleotides not matched to a gene: 8. In nucleotides, the CDR3 is TGTGCCAGCAGCCTCCGGACTAGCGGGGCGTGGCAGTTCTTC. Amino acid sequence: CASSLRTSGAWQFF. The entire variable domain, with the rest obtained from reference TRBV7-2 and TRBJ2-1, is as follows: GAGVSQSPSNKVTEKGKDVELRCDPISGHTALYWYRQSLGQGLEFLIYFQGNSAPDKSGLPSDRFSAERTGGSVSTLTIQRTQQEDSAVYLCASSLRTSGAWQFFGPGTRLTVL.

This clonotype was counted between two and nine times. The rearrangement joins TRBV7-2 to TRBJ2-3; D is ambiguous. The CDR3 runs 13 residues. Trimming left V 0 bases short and J 5 bases short, with 6 bases between. The germline V gene has CDR1 SGHTA and CDR2 FQGNSA. The CDR3 sequence: CASSLALGDTQYF. The CDR3 DNA follows: TGTGCCAGCAGCTTAGCGCTTGGAGATACGCAGTATTTT. Full variable domain (rest looked up from reference TRBV7-2 and TRBJ2-3): GAGVSQSPSNKVTEKGKDVELRCDPISGHTALYWYRQSLGQGLEFLIYFQGNSAPDKSGLPSDRFSAERTGGSVSTLTIQRTQQEDSAVYLCASSLALGDTQYFGPGTRLTVL.

The V and J genes are TRBV29-1 and TRBJ2-5; D not resolved. Germline V gene sequence: CDR1 SQVTM, CDR2 ANQGSEA. The CDR3 has 12 residues. With 4 bases removed from V and 3 bases from J, the gap between germline ends came to 9 bases. CDR3 DNA sequence: TGCAGCGTTGCTGTACTTGAAGAGACCCAGTACTTC. It translates to CSVAVLEETQYF.

This clonotype was found many times. The rearrangement joins TRBV5-1 to TRBJ2-2; D gene unclear. CDR1 and CDR2 (germline): SGHRS, YFSETQ. The CDR3 runs 16 residues. V lost 0 bases, J lost 6 bases, and 15 bases lay in between. The DNA for the CDR3 is TGCGCCAGCAGCTTGGGGGTTCACTCCACCCCCGGGGAGCTGTTTTTT. Its translation is CASSLGVHSTPGELFF.

This clonotype was detected ten times or more. CDR3 in amino acids: CASSLAVPGLAGETPPPLYEQYF. The CDR3 region has the DNA TGTGCCAGCAGCTTAGCCGTACCGGGACTAGCGGGAGAAACCCCGCCCCCGCTCTACGAGCAGTACTTC. The rearrangement joins TRBV7-2 to TRBJ2-7; TRBD2 agrees at 14 bases. V shed 0 bases and J 3 bases; nucleotides not matched to a gene: 22. Germline CDR1 and CDR2: SGHTA and FQGNSA. The CDR3 has 23 amino acids.

The chain carries TRBV7-9 and TRBJ2-7, with 9 bases fitting TRBD1. The V and J ends lost 6 bases and 11 bases, in that order; junction bases with no gene match: 8. This CDR3 is built from 12 residues. Germline CDR1 is SEHNR and CDR2 is FQNEAQ (reference sequence). DNA for the CDR3: TGTGCCAGCAGTTTGACGAGGGACAGGGAGTACTTC. The encoded protein is CASSLTRDREYF.

This clonotype was counted at least ten times. A read error is likely, as this CDR3 ends without the conserved phenylalanine or tryptophan. Because the CDR3's place on the DNA is in doubt, the DNA is left out and the CDR3 is given as listed by TCRdb. CDR3 sequence reads: CSARWDRGDLRLIS. The gene calls are TRBV20-1 and TRBJ2-7; the DNA was not used to check the table's D call, TRBD1. The CDR3 spans 14 residues, counting both ends. Germline V CDR1 and CDR2: DFQATT, SNEGSKA (reference sequence).

About this clonotype: Given a much more abundant clone one base away, this may be a read error. The chain is built from TRBV19 and TRBJ2-1; 10 bases match TRBD1. Trimming removed 11 bases from V and 4 bases from J; junction bases left unmatched: 11. The CDR3 is 15 residues long. Germline lookup yields CDR1 LNHDA and CDR2 SQIVND (reference sequence). This CDR3 reads CASRLGTGVYNEQFF. The CDR3 region has the DNA TGTGCCTCTCGACTCGGGACAGGGGTTTACAATGAGCAGTTCTTC.

This clonotype was seen at least ten times. The V and J genes are TRBV7-8 and TRBJ2-1, with D maybe TRBD2 (6 bases). Trimming pared 7 bases from V and 12 bases from J, leaving 19 bases between. The germline V gene has CDR1 SGHVS and CDR2 FQNEAQ. This CDR3 is built from 13 residues. CDR3 DNA: TGTGCCAGCACCCCCCTATCGGCGGGGATGCAGTTCTTC. Translating it yields CASTPLSAGMQFF.

This clonotype was detected many times. The chain has TRBV7-2 and TRBJ1-5; D call uncertain. This CDR3 region has 13 residues. Germline CDR1 reads SGHTA; CDR2 reads FQGNSA. Deletions cut 1 base from V and 9 bases from J, with 10 bases between. The CDR3 DNA follows: TGTGCCAGCAGCTTAGGGGTGGGGAGGCCCCAGCATTTT. It is translated as CASSLGVGRPQHF.

This clonotype was recorded at least ten times. The J gene is TRBJ2-3, the V gene TRBV5-1; 9 bases are a match to TRBD1. The germline gives CDR1 SGHRS, CDR2 YFSETQ. V lost 4 bases and J lost 0; bases outside the gene matches: 6. This CDR3 has 16 amino acids. The CDR3 here is CASSQGQGLSTDTQYF. In DNA form, the CDR3 reads TGCGCCAGCAGCCAAGGACAGGGGTTAAGCACAGATACGCAGTATTTT.

At least ten counts were recorded for this clonotype. This rearrangement joins TRBV20-1 to TRBJ2-1; 10 bases map to TRBD2. Per the germline V gene, CDR1 is DFQATT and CDR2 is SNEGSKA (reference sequence). The CDR3 has 16 amino acids. The J segment lost 6 bases and the V segment lost 3 bases, leaving 11 bases of the junction unmatched. CDR3 in amino acids: CSASYSLSGRVNEQFF. CDR3 nucleotides: TGCAGTGCTAGCTACTCCTTAAGCGGGAGGGTCAATGAGCAGTTCTTC.

This clonotype has a count of ten or more. The chain employs TRBV4-1 and TRBJ2-7; no definite D call. CDR3 size: 14 residues. CDR1 MGHRA and CDR2 YSYEKL come from the germline V gene. Trimming stripped 1 base from V and 6 bases from J, with 13 bases between. The CDR3 DNA follows: TGCGCCAGCAGCCAAGGTCGGCGGTTTAGCGAGCAGTACTTC. This gives the protein CASSQGRRFSEQYF.

The table lists this clonotype with many counts. The chain uses TRBV6-5 and TRBJ2-1; TRBD2 is a possible D gene (7 bases). Germline V gene sequence: CDR1 MNHEY, CDR2 SVGAGI. The CDR3 runs 16 residues. V lost 3 bases to trimming and J lost 5 bases, with 17 bases between them. The CDR3 sequence is CASSYLRGLRNNEQFF. In DNA, the CDR3 is TGTGCCAGCAGTTATTTGCGGGGGCTCAGAAACAATGAGCAGTTCTTC.

This clonotype was counted many times. This chain uses TRBV29-1 with TRBJ2-2; 7 bases are shared with TRBD1. Germline CDR1 reads SQVTM; CDR2 reads ANQGSEA. The length of the CDR3 is 13 residues. The V gene end was trimmed by 6 bases and the J gene end by 6 bases; junction bases not matched to a gene: 7. The CDR3 here is CSVQLTGAGELFF. CDR3 sequence (DNA): TGCAGCGTGCAACTTACAGGGGCCGGGGAGCTGTTTTTT.

This clonotype is labeled medium-sized. The chain recombines TRBV7-7 with TRBJ1-5; D not resolved. This CDR3 is 13 amino acids long. Germline CDR1 is SSHAT and CDR2 is FNYEAQ (reference sequence). Deletions cut 1 base from V and 4 bases from J, with 5 bases between. The CDR3 DNA reads TGTGCCAGCAGCTTAGAGCGGAATCAGCCCCAGCATTTT. Its translation is CASSLERNQPQHF.

In this sample, this clonotype turned up many times. The chain carries TRBV20-1 and TRBJ2-7, with TRBD1 identical over 8 bases. The CDR3 runs 15 residues. Germline V lookup: CDR1 DFQATT, CDR2 SNEGSKA (reference sequence). The V and J ends lost 7 bases and 5 bases, in that order; junction bases with no gene match: 16. Here the CDR3 reads CSDIEGRGRGHEQYF. Here the CDR3 DNA reads TGCAGTGACATCGAGGGCAGGGGGCGCGGCCACGAGCAGTACTTC.

This clonotype was counted at least ten times. The chain links TRBV5-1 to TRBJ2-2; 13 bases line up with TRBD2. V lost 0 bases to trimming and J lost 5 bases; unmatched junction nucleotides: 4. Germline assignment: CDR1 SGHRS and CDR2 YFSETQ. This CDR3 has 17 amino acids. The CDR3 here is CASSLEGLAGRTGELFF. In nucleotides, the CDR3 is TGCGCCAGCAGCTTGGAGGGACTAGCGGGGCGAACCGGGGAGCTGTTTTTT.

This clonotype was detected ten times or more. V usage is TRBV7-9 and J usage is TRBJ2-1, with 8 bases fitting TRBD2. The V and J ends lost 5 bases and 0 bases, in that order; junction bases with no gene match: 3. This CDR3 is built from 15 residues. The germline CDR1 and CDR2 sequences are SEHNR and FQNEAQ (reference sequence). The CDR3 is CASSPGGSSYNEQFF. CDR3 nucleotides: TGTGCCAGCAGCCCGGGAGGGAGCTCCTACAATGAGCAGTTCTTC. Variable domain in full (rest from reference TRBV7-9 and TRBJ2-1): DTGVSQNPRHKITKRGQNVTFRCDPISEHNRLYWYRQTLGQGPEFLTYFQNEAQLEKSRLLSDRFSAERPKGSFSTLEIQRTEQGDSAMYLCASSPGGSSYNEQFFGPGTRLTVL.

This clonotype was counted ten times or more. This CDR3 reads CASSHGTGATEAFF. As DNA, the CDR3 is TGCGCCAGCAGCCACGGGACAGGGGCTACTGAAGCTTTCTTT. V and J are TRBV5-1 and TRBJ1-1; 10 bases line up with TRBD1. Germline CDR1 SGHRS, CDR2 YFSETQ. This CDR3 has 14 amino acids. V was pared by 4 bases and J by 5 bases, with 5 bases of the junction left unmatched.

In its sample, this clonotype was seen many times. V is TRBV7-2 and J is TRBJ2-7, with D possibly being TRBD1 (6 bases). Per the germline V gene, CDR1 is SGHTA and CDR2 is FQGNSA. The CDR3 extends over 14 amino acids. Trimming shortened V by 3 bases and J by 6 bases, and 15 bases separated the two germline ends. The CDR3: CASSLTLQGSEQYF. Here the CDR3 DNA reads TGTGCCAGCAGCTTGACTTTACAGGGATCCGAGCAGTACTTC.

This clonotype occurred many times. This chain connects TRBV7-9 to TRBJ1-2; D remains unclear. Germline lookup yields CDR1 SEHNR and CDR2 FQNEAQ (reference sequence). V gave up 3 bases and J gave up 1 base, with 9 bases separating them. CDR3 length: 14 amino acids. Here the CDR3 reads CASSFREDNYGYTF. The CDR3 DNA is TGTGCCAGCAGCTTCAGAGAAGATAACTATGGCTACACCTTC.

The rearrangement joins TRBV14 to TRBJ2-1; D remains ambiguous. Trimming took off 0 bases at V and 10 bases at J, with 25 bases between the two ends. This CDR3 has 18 amino acids. Per the germline V gene, CDR1 is SGHDN and CDR2 is FVKESK. The DNA of the CDR3 is TGTGCCAGCAGCCAAGATCCCTTGCTACAGAAAATAAGAGCGGAGCAGTTCTTC. As protein: CASSQDPLLQKIRAEQFF.

This clonotype has just a few counts. The chain uses TRBV2 and TRBJ2-1; 8 bases map to TRBD1. The J segment lost 8 bases and the V segment lost 6 bases, leaving 6 bases of the junction unmatched. Germline assignment: CDR1 SNHLY and CDR2 FYNNEI. This CDR3 contains 13 residues. The CDR3 is CASSQDRVHEQFF. CDR3 DNA: TGTGCCAGCAGCCAGGACAGGGTGCATGAGCAGTTCTTC.